This T cell receptor (beta chain) is drawn from a study of graft-versus-host responses after intestinal transplantation. Study background: Every recipient had anti-thymocyte globulin induction and about three years of tacrolimus plus steroids.

The data were produced by immunoSEQ multiplex PCR, yet TCRdb's version contains in-frame clones alone and is incomplete. The sample lists roughly 69,000 clones, roughly 90% occurring once. To note about this clone: Its antigen is currently unknown.

The CDR3 loop spans 16 amino acids. The germline gives CDR1 MNHEY, CDR2 SMNVEV (reference sequence). Trimming removed 3 bases at V and 3 bases at J, with 18 bases between. Study results and caveats: Among circulating GvH clones, peak levels were associated with early post-transplant declines in HvG clones. GvH clones were found in recipient marrow; some appeared first in ileum or blood.

Sequencing used bone marrow, obtained roughly 780 days after intestinal transplantation. The source is a human patient who received an intestinal transplant, so some T cells may come from the graft donor. This chain connects TRBV27 to TRBJ2-7; D unclear. This CDR3 reads CASSLTSARIDYEQYF. The DNA of the CDR3 is TGTGCCAGCAGTTTGACCTCCGCCAGGATCGACTACGAGCAGTACTTC.